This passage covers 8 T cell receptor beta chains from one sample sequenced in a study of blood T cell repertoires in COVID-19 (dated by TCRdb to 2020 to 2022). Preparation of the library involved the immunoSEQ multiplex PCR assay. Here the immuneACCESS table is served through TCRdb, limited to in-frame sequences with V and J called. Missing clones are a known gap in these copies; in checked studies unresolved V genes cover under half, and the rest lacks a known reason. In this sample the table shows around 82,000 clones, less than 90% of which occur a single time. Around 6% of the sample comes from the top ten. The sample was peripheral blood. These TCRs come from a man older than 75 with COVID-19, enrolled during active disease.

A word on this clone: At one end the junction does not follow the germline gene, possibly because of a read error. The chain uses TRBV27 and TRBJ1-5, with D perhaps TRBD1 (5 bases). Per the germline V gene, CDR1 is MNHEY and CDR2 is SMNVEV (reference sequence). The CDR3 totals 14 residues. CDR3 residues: CTSTAAGGSQPQHF. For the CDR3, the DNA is TGTACCAGCACCGCCGCGGGGGGGTCTCAGCCCCAGCATTTT.

The CDR3 here is CASSSQVSADEQYF. CDR3 bases: TGTGCCAGTAGTTCCCAGGTTTCGGCTGACGAGCAGTACTTC. The gene calls are TRBV19 and TRBJ2-7; D unclear. The germline CDR1 and CDR2 sequences are LNHDA and SQIVND (reference sequence). Deletions cut 5 bases from V and 5 bases from J, with 16 bases between. This CDR3 is built from 14 residues.

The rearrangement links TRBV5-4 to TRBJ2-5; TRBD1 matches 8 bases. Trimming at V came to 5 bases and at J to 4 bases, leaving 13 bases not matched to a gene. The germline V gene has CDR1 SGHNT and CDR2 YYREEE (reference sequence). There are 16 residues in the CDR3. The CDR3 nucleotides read TGTGCCAGCAGACCAGGGAGACAGGGGATTAGAGAGACCCAGTACTTC. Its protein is CASRPGRQGIRETQYF.

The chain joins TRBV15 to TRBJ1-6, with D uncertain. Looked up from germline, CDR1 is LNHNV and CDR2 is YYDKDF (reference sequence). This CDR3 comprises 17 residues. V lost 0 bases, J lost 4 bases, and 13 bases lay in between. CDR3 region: CATSREEARTYNSPLHF. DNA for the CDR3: TGTGCCACCAGCAGAGAAGAGGCCCGGACTTATAATTCACCCCTCCACTTT.

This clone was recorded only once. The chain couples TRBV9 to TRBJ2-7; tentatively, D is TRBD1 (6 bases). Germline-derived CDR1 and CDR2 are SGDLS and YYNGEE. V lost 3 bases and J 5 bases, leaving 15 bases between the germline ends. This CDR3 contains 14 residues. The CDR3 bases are TGTGCCAGCAGCGATTTAAACAGGGACCACGAGCAGTACTTC. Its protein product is CASSDLNRDHEQYF. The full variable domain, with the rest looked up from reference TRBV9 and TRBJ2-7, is DSGVTQTPKHLITATGQRVTLRCSPRSGDLSVYWYQQSLDQGLQFLIQYYNGEERAKGNILERFSAQQFPDLHSELNLSSLELGDSALYFCASSDLNRDHEQYFGPGTRLTVT.

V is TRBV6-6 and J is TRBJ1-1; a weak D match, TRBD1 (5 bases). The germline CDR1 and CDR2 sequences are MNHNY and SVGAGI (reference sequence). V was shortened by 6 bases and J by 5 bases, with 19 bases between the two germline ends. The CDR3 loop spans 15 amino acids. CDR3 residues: CASSTRRGDMTEAFF. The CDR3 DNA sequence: TGTGCCAGCAGCACCCGGCGGGGGGATATGACTGAAGCTTTCTTT.

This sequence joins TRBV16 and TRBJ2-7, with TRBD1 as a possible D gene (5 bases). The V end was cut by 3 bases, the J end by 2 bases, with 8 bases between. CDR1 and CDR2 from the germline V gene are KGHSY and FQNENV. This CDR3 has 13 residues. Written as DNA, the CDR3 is TGTGCCAGCAGCCAGCAGGGTCCCTACGAGCAGTACTTC. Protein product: CASSQQGPYEQYF.

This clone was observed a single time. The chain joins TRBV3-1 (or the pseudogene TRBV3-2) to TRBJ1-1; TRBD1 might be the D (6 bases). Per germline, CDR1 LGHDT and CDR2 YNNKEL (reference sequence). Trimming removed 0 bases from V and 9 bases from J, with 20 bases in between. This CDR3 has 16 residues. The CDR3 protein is CASSQDPVQGGQKAFF. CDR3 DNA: TGTGCCAGCAGCCAAGATCCAGTACAGGGAGGGCAAAAAGCTTTCTTT.